The next 10 T cell receptor beta chains were all read from a single sample in a study of blood T cell repertoires in COVID-19. Generated by immunoSEQ multiplex PCR, the TCRdb table keeps only in-frame clones and is missing some. Among over 200,000 clones listed, 75% to 85% were seen once. Specimen: peripheral blood. These receptors were collected from a woman in her 30s with COVID-19, enrolled during active disease.

This chain links TRBV7-9 with TRBJ1-1; D possibly corresponds to TRBD1 (6 bases). Germline V gives CDR1 SEHNR, CDR2 FQNEAQ (reference sequence). The CDR3 length is 18 residues. The V gene lost 7 bases and the J gene lost 5 bases, with 29 bases spanning the gap. The chain's CDR3 is CASNRRPETTGTGTEAFF. For the CDR3, the DNA is TGTGCCAGCAACCGAAGGCCCGAAACCACAGGGACGGGGACTGAAGCTTTCTTT.

V and J are TRBV5-4 and TRBJ2-4; D is possibly TRBD2 (6 bases). V lost 4 bases to trimming and J lost 2 bases, with 22 bases between them. The CDR3 sequence is 18 residues long. The V gene's germline CDR1 is SGHNT and CDR2 YYREEE (reference sequence). CDR3 protein: CASSVGGEPGVSKNIQYF. CDR3 nucleotide sequence: TGTGCCAGCAGCGTTGGAGGGGAGCCTGGAGTTTCCAAAAACATTCAGTACTTC.

The rearrangement joins TRBV6-5 to TRBJ2-7, with TRBD1 identical over 9 bases. J lost 6 bases, V lost 8 bases, and 11 bases had no gene match. There are 14 residues in the CDR3. Germline V lookup: CDR1 MNHEY, CDR2 SVGAGI. The CDR3 coding sequence is TGTGCCAGCGGGGCGGGACAGGGCCTGCGCGAGCAGTACTTC. It is translated as CASGAGQGLREQYF.

DNA for the CDR3: TGCGCCAGCAGCCAAGAAATAGATATTAGCGGGGGGCCGACCTACGAGCAGTACTTC. It is translated as CASSQEIDISGGPTYEQYF. The chain couples TRBV4-3 to TRBJ2-7, with TRBD2 matching 10 bases. CDR1 is LGHNA and CDR2 is YSLEER in the germline V gene. This CDR3 comprises 19 residues. V lost 0 bases to trimming and J lost 2 bases; unmatched junction nucleotides: 13.

The chain carries TRBV6-5 and TRBJ2-7; 9 bases line up with TRBD1. This CDR3 contains 14 residues. Losses at the gene ends were 5 bases for V and 3 bases for J; bases not matched to a gene: 5. Germline V gene lookup returns CDR1 MNHEY and CDR2 SVGAGI. The DNA for the CDR3 is TGTGCCAGCAGTCCTCGACAGGGGGGCTACGAGCAGTACTTC. It encodes CASSPRQGGYEQYF.

The J gene is TRBJ2-5, the V gene TRBV7-9, with 8 bases matching TRBD2. Trimming cost V 5 bases and J 4 bases; bases outside gene matches: 6. The V gene's germline CDR1 is SEHNR and CDR2 FQNEAQ (reference sequence). This CDR3 contains 14 residues. The CDR3 DNA reads as TGTGCCAGCAGCCCCCGGGGGGGCCCAGAGACCCAGTACTTC. Translating gives CASSPRGGPETQYF.

This clone has just a few counts. V is TRBV3-1 (or the pseudogene TRBV3-2) and J is TRBJ1-4, with D maybe TRBD1 (5 bases). Germline values: CDR1 LGHDT, CDR2 YNNKEL (reference sequence). The ends were cut back, 2 bases at V and 0 bases at J, with 19 bases in the middle. CDR3 size: 19 residues. CDR3 DNA sequence: TGTGCCAGCAGCCAACAAAGGGGCGAGCCCAAAGCAACTAATGAAAAACTGTTTTTT. It translates to CASSQQRGEPKATNEKLFF.

The chain joins TRBV5-6 to TRBJ2-7; a possible D gene is TRBD2 (6 bases). V was pared by 0 bases and J by 7 bases, with 11 bases between. The CDR3 has 13 residues. The germline V gene has CDR1 SGHDT and CDR2 YYEEEE. The CDR3 reads CASSLALAWEQYF. In DNA form, the CDR3 reads TGTGCCAGCAGCTTGGCGCTAGCGTGGGAGCAGTACTTC.

The V and J genes are TRBV7-9 and TRBJ2-1; 10 bases fit TRBD2. The V and J ends lost 6 bases and 4 bases, in that order; junction bases with no gene match: 6. This CDR3 contains 15 residues. Germline CDR1 reads SEHNR; CDR2 reads FQNEAQ (reference sequence). The CDR3 DNA reads TGTGCCAGCAGTCGGACTAGCGGAGCTTACAATGAGCAGTTCTTC. Residues: CASSRTSGAYNEQFF. Supplemented by reference TRBV7-9 and TRBJ2-1, the full variable domain reads DTGVSQNPRHKITKRGQNVTFRCDPISEHNRLYWYRQTLGQGPEFLTYFQNEAQLEKSRLLSDRFSAERPKGSFSTLEIQRTEQGDSAMYLCASSRTSGAYNEQFFGPGTRLTVL.

This chain links TRBV29-1 with TRBJ2-6; D is ambiguous. The CDR3 runs 13 residues. Per the germline V gene, CDR1 is SQVTM and CDR2 is ANQGSEA. The germline V and J ends were trimmed by 1 base and 2 bases, with 3 bases remaining between them. The CDR3 loop is CSVEAAGANVLTF. CDR3 coding DNA: TGCAGCGTTGAAGCAGCTGGGGCCAACGTCCTGACTTTC.